This T cell receptor beta chain was documented in a study of PD-L1 blockade in urothelial cancer. Using immunoSEQ multiplex PCR, the repertoire was profiled, and TCRdb retains in-frame clones only, with some absent. The data show tens of thousands of clones, roughly 80% seen once. Metastatic or locally advanced urothelial carcinoma was present in the patients. The V end was cut by 5 bases, the J end by 2 bases, with 15 bases between. CDR1 MNHEY and CDR2 SMNVEV come from the germline V gene (reference sequence). CDR3 size: 15 residues. The TCR comes from a man between 45 and 60 years old with urothelial cancer. The sequencing here drew on PBMCs, taken around atezolizumab (anti-PD-L1) treatment. The V gene is TRBV27, the J gene TRBJ1-2; tentatively, D is TRBD1 (5 bases). CDR3 sequence reads: CASSLLNRLNYGYTF. The CDR3 bases are TGTGCCAGCAGTCTGTTAAACAGGCTGAACTATGGCTACACCTTC.